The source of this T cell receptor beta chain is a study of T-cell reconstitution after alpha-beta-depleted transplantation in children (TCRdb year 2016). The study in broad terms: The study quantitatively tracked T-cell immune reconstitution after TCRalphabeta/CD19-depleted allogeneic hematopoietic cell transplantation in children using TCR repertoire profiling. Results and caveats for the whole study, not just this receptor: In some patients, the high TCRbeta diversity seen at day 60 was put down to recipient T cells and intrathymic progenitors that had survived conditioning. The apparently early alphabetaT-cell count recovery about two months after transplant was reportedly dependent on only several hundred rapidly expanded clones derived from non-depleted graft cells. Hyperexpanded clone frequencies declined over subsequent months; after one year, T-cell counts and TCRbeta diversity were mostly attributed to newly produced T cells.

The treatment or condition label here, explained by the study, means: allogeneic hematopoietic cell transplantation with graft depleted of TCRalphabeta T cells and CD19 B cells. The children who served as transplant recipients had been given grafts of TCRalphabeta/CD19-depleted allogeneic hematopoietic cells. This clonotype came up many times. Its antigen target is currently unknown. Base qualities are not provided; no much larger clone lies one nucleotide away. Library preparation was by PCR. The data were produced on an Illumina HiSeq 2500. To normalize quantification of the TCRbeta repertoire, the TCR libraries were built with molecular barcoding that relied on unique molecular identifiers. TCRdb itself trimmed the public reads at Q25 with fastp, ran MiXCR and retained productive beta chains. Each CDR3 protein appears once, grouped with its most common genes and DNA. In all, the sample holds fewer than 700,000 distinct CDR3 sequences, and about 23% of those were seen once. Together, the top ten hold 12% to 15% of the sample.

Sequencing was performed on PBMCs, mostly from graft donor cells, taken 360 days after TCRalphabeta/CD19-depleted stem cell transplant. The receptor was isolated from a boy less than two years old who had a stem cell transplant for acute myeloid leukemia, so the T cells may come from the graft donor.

The nucleotides read TGTGCCAGCAGCTTTGCGCCTGGAAACACCATATATTTT. Its coded protein is CASSFAPGNTIYF. The rearrangement joined TRBV7-2 to TRBJ1-3; a confident D gene designation cannot be given. CDR1 and CDR2 were assigned from the germline V gene as SGHTA and FQGNSA. V is pared back by 3 bases and J by 2 bases, with 5 bases lying between the germline termini. From its cysteine to its phenylalanine, the CDR3 spans 13 amino acids. Only the CDR3 region is kept as DNA, spanning 39 bases read in frame from base 1.